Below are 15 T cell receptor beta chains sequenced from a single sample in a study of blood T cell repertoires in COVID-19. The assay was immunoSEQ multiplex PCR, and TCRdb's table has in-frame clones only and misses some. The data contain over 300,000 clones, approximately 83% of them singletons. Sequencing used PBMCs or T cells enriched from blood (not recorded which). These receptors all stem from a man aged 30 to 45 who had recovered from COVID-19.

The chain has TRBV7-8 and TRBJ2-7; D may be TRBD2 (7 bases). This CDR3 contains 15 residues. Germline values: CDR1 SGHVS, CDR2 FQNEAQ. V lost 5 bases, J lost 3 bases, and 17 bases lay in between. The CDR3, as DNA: TGTGCCAGCAGCCGGGGGGCTAGCGGTAACTACGAGCAGTACTTC. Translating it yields CASSRGASGNYEQYF. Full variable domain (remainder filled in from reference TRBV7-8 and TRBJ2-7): GAGVSQSPRYKVAKRGQDVALRCDPISGHVSLFWYQQALGQGPEFLTYFQNEAQLDKSGLPSDRFFAERPEGSVSTLKIQRTQQEDSAVYLCASSRGASGNYEQYFGPGTRLTVT.

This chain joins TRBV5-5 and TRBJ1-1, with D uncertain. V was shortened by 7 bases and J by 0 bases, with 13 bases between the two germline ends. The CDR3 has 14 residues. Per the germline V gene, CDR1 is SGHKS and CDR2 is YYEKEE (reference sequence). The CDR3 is CASLVAGLNTEAFF. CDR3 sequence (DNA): TGTGCCAGCCTGGTGGCCGGGTTGAACACTGAAGCTTTCTTT.

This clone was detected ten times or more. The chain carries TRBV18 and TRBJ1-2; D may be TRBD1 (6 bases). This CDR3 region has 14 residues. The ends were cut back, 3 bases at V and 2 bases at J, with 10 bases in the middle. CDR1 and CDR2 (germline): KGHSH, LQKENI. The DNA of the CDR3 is TGTGCCAGCTCACCCGGACAGCAGAACTATGGCTACACCTTC. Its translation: CASSPGQQNYGYTF.

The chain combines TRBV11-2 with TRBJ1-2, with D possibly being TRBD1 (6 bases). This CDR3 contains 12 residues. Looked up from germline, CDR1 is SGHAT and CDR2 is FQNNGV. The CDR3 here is CAIRTGYEGYTF. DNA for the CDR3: TGTGCTATAAGAACAGGGTATGAGGGCTACACCTTC.

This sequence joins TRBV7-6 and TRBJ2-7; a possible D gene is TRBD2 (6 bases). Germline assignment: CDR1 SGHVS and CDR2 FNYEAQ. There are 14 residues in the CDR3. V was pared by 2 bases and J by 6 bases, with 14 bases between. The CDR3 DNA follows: TGTGCCAGCAGCTTAAAGTCTGACGGGGGCGAGCAGTACTTC. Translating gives CASSLKSDGGEQYF.

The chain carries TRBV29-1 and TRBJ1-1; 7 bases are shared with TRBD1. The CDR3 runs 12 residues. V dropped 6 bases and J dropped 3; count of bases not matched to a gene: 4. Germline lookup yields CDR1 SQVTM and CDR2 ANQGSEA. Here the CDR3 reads CSVTGPDTEAFF. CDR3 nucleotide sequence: TGCAGCGTGACAGGGCCGGACACTGAAGCTTTCTTT.

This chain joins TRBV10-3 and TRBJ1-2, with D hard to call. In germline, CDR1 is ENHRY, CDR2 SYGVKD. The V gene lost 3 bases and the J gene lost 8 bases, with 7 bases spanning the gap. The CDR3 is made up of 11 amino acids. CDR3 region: CAISDRQGYTF. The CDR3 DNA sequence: TGTGCCATCAGTGATCGCCAGGGCTACACCTTC.

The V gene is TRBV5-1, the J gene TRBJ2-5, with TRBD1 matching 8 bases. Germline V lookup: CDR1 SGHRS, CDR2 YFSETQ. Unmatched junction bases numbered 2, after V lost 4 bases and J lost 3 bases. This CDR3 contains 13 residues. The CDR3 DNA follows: TGCGCCAGCAGCCCGGGACAGGAAGAGACCCAGTACTTC. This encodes CASSPGQEETQYF.

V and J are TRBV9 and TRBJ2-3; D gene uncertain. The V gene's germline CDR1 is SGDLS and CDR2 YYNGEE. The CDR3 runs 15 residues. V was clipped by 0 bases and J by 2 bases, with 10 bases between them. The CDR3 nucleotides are TGTGCCAGCAGCGTAGTGTGGAGTAACACAGATACGCAGTATTTT. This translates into CASSVVWSNTDTQYF.

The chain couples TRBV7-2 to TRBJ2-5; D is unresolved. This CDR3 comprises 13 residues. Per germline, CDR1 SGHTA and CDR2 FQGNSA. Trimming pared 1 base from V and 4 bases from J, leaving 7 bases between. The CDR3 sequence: CASSLVFSETQYF. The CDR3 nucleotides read TGTGCCAGCAGCTTAGTCTTTTCAGAGACCCAGTACTTC.

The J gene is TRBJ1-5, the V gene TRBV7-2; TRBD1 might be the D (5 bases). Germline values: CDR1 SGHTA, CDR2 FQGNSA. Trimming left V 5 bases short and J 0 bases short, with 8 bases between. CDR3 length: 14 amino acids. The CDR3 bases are TGTGCCAGCAGCCCGGGGGTTAGCAATCAGCCCCAGCATTTT. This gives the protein CASSPGVSNQPQHF.

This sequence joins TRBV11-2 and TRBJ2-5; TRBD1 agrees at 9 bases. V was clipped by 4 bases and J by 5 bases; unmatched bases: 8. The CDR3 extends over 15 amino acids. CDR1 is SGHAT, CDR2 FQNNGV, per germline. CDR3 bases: TGTGCCAGCAGCTCCGGGACAGGGCGTAAGGAGACCCAGTACTTC. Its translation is CASSSGTGRKETQYF. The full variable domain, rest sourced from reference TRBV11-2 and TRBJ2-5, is EAGVAQSPRYKIIEKRQSVAFWCNPISGHATLYWYQQILGQGPKLLIQFQNNGVVDDSQLPKDRFSAERLKGVDSTLKIQPAKLEDSAVYLCASSSGTGRKETQYFGPGTRLLVL.

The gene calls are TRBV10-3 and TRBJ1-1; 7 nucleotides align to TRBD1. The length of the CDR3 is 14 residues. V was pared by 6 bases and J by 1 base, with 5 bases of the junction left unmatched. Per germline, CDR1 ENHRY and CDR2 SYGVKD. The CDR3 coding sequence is TGTGCCATCAGCCCAGGGGGTGGGAACACTGAAGCTTTCTTT. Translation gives CAISPGGGNTEAFF.

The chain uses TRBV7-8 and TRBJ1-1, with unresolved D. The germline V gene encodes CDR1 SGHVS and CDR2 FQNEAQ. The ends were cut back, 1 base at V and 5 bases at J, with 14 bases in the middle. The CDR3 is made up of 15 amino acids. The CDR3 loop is CASSLGSFPETEAFF. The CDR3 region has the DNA TGTGCCAGCAGCTTAGGTTCATTCCCTGAGACTGAAGCTTTCTTT.

DNA for the CDR3: TGTGCTAGTGGTTTGAGGACAGGGAGCACAGATACGCAGTATTTT. Amino acid sequence: CASGLRTGSTDTQYF. The chain couples TRBV12-5 to TRBJ2-3; 8 nucleotides align to TRBD1. The germline CDR1 and CDR2 sequences are LGHNT and FRNRAP. The CDR3 loop spans 15 amino acids. V lost 2 bases and J lost 0; bases outside the gene matches: 1.